These T cell receptor beta chains were read from a single sample in a study of regulatory T cells in long-lasting Graves disease. TCRdb redid the calling of the multiplex PCR reads with MiXCR, one entry per CDR3 protein. Of some 500,000 distinct CDR3 sequences in the sample, around 16% are singletons; the top ten hold around a quarter. These data were also filed under a second study, of T cells in Graves' hyperthyroidism and ophthalmopathy.

This specimen consisted of peripheral blood mononuclear cells (PBMCs), obtained at new diagnosis, from a patient treated with antithyroid drugs. The source of these receptors is a woman aged 35-65 years with Graves disease. CDR3s include the opening cysteine and the closing phenylalanine or tryptophan. Each record gives: CDR3 protein, CDR3 DNA, J gene, V gene, D gene, clone size. D genes are given only for firm matches. The listing skips clone size in some rows; elsewhere it reads once, few, many or a size class.

CASTVSGGAYNEQFF TGTGCCAGCACCGTTAGCGGGGGGGCGTACAATGAGCAGTTCTTC TRBJ2-1 TRBV12-3/TRBV12-4 TRBD2 many
CASSPSSPGRVGELFF TGTGCCAGCAGCCCCTCATCCCCCGGACGTGTCGGGGAGCTGTTTTTT TRBJ2-2 TRBV12-3/TRBV12-4 . many
CASSWDRGGF TGTGCCAGCAGTTGGGACAGGGGCGGATTC TRBJ1-2 TRBV2 TRBD1 .
CASMSPRGSTEAFF TGTGCCAGCATGTCCCCCCGTGGTAGCACTGAAGCTTTCTTT TRBJ1-1 TRBV28 . many
CASSVTGTYTEAFF TGTGCCAGCAGCGTAACCGGGACATATACTGAAGCTTTCTTT TRBJ1-1 TRBV6-1 . few
CASSLVARDRWGNEQFF TGCGCCAGCAGCTTGGTGGCTAGGGACAGGTGGGGCAATGAGCAGTTCTTC TRBJ2-1 TRBV5-1 TRBD1 many
CASSLRGAYNEQFF TGTGCCAGCAGTTTGCGGGGGGCCTACAATGAGCAGTTCTTC TRBJ2-1 TRBV12-3/TRBV12-4 TRBD2 many
CASSLYPGQGAHGYTF TGTGCCAGCAGCTTATATCCGGGACAGGGGGCGCACGGCTACACCTTC TRBJ1-2 TRBV7-9 TRBD1 few
CAWRRGHQYTEAFF TGTGCCTGGAGGCGGGGACACCAATACACTGAAGCTTTCTTT TRBJ1-1 TRBV30 . few
CASLGSNSPLHF TGTGCTAGCCTAGGAAGCAATTCACCCCTCCACTTT TRBJ1-6 TRBV6-4 . .
CASSSGTGGSTEQFF TGCGCCAGCAGCAGCGGGACAGGGGGCTCCACTGAGCAGTTCTTC TRBJ2-1 TRBV5-1 TRBD1 .
CATQGGPNEKLFF TGTGCCACCCAAGGGGGACCAAATGAAAAACTGTTTTTT TRBJ1-4 TRBV24-1 . few
CASSPLGGQPNQPQHF TGTGCCAGCAGTCCCCTAGGGGGACAGCCTAATCAGCCCCAGCATTTT TRBJ1-5 TRBV6-2/TRBV6-3 TRBD1 few
CASSRPGQSSGNTIYF TGTGCCAGCAGTCGACCTGGACAGAGCTCTGGAAACACCATATATTTT TRBJ1-3 TRBV18 . .
CASRRGASGGYEQFF TGTGCCAGTCGGAGAGGGGCTAGCGGGGGCTATGAGCAGTTCTTC TRBJ2-1 TRBV19 TRBD2 few
CASTFASQLHF TGTGCCAGCACCTTCGCCAGCCAGCTCCACTTT TRBJ1-6 TRBV2 . .
CASSTRTGGNNSPLHF TGCGCCAGCAGCACACGGACAGGGGGCAACAATTCACCCCTCCACTTT TRBJ1-6 TRBV5-1 TRBD1 few
CASSSQGQEQFF TGTGCCAGCAGTTCACAGGGGCAGGAGCAGTTCTTC TRBJ2-1 TRBV12-3/TRBV12-4 TRBD1 .
CAGSLEGWETQYF TGTGCCGGCAGCTTGGAGGGCTGGGAGACCCAGTACTTC TRBJ2-5 TRBV7-3 . .
CASTQGGGEQYF TGTGCCAGCACCCAAGGAGGGGGCGAGCAGTACTTC TRBJ2-7 TRBV6-1 . many
CASSRGTETQYF TGTGCCAGCTCACGGGGGACAGAGACCCAGTACTTC TRBJ2-5 TRBV18 . many
CASSLGWREEEAFF TGTGCCAGCAGCTTAGGTTGGAGGGAGGAAGAAGCTTTCTTT TRBJ1-1 TRBV7-6 . many
CASGRDSSNQPQHF TGTGCTAGTGGCCGGGACAGCTCCAATCAGCCCCAGCATTTT TRBJ1-5 TRBV12-5 TRBD1 many
CASSQDQRGTEAFF TGTGCCAGCAGCCAAGACCAACGGGGGACTGAAGCTTTCTTT TRBJ1-1 TRBV3-1 . many
CASSFPVKETQYF TGTGCCAGCAGTTTCCCGGTCAAAGAGACCCAGTACTTC TRBJ2-5 TRBV28 . many
CASSGESNQPQHF TGTGCCAGTAGTGGGGAAAGCAATCAGCCCCAGCATTTT TRBJ1-5 TRBV19 . many
CASSQVLLLTSAGDGYTF TGTGCCAGCAGCCAAGTCCTACTTTTAACATCGGCGGGGGATGGCTACACCTTC TRBJ1-2 TRBV4-2 . .
CASSFYGQGSYEQYF TGTGCCAGCAGTTTTTACGGACAGGGCTCCTACGAGCAGTACTTC TRBJ2-7 TRBV11-2 TRBD1 few
CASSYSPQPGAHNSPLHF TGTGCCAGCAGTTACTCGCCCCAACCCGGGGCGCACAATTCACCCCTCCACTTT TRBJ1-6 TRBV6-5 . .
CASSHGRLNTEAFF TGTGCCAGCAGCCACGGACGGCTGAACACTGAAGCTTTCTTT TRBJ1-1 TRBV7-9 . many
CASSESGRVNGYTF TGCGCCAGCAGTGAGTCGGGCAGGGTCAATGGCTACACCTTC TRBJ1-2 TRBV10-2 . few
CASSPLGGAHEQYF TGTGCCAGCAGCCCCTTGGGGGGCGCCCACGAGCAGTACTTC TRBJ2-7 TRBV6-1 . many
CASSENYRDQPQHF TGTGCCAGCAGTGAAAATTACCGGGATCAGCCCCAGCATTTT TRBJ1-5 TRBV2 . few
CASSLFYPGENEQFF TGTGCCAGCTCACTCTTTTACCCGGGGGAAAATGAGCAGTTCTTC TRBJ2-1 TRBV18 . .
CSVLEATEAFF TGCAGCGTCCTTGAAGCCACTGAAGCTTTCTTT TRBJ1-1 TRBV29-1 . .
CASSGTGYEQFF TGTGCCAGCAGCGGGACAGGGTACGAGCAGTTCTTC TRBJ2-1 TRBV9 TRBD1 many